The present TCR beta chain was sequenced within a study of blood T cell repertoires in COVID-19. Study as a whole: COVID-19 samples, acute and convalescent, were from the United States, Italy and Spain. In each case, the material was cDNA or gDNA derived from T cells, B-cell-depleted T cells, or PBMCs.

The data were produced by immunoSEQ multiplex PCR, yet TCRdb's version contains in-frame clones alone and is incomplete. The sample has about 24,000 clones; around nine tenths are singletons. The CDR3 totals 11 residues. Deletions cut 8 bases from V and 5 bases from J, with 9 bases between. From germline, CDR1 is SEHNR and CDR2 FQNEAQ (reference sequence). This receptor was identified in a man aged 50-59 years with active COVID-19. The gene calls are TRBV7-9 and TRBJ1-2; D call uncertain. Sample: peripheral blood. Written as DNA, the CDR3 is TGTGCCAGCGGGAGGGTTTATGGCTACACCTTC. Translated: CASGRVYGYTF.